This T cell receptor beta chain derives from a study of cytomegalovirus exposure and HLA in healthy donors. Study-level points and caveats: Productive rates of about 90% or about 30% were seen for most TCR beta V segments in an earlier analysis. It was fewer than 200 TCR beta chains that were listed as cytomegalovirus-associated.

The CDR3 totals 15 residues. V shed 0 bases and J shed 2 bases, with 12 bases lying between them. The germline V gene has CDR1 GTSNPN and CDR2 SVGIG (reference sequence). It was with 60 Vbeta and 13 Jbeta primers that the PCR ran. TCRdb keeps only in-frame clones here, not all; method: immunoSEQ multiplex PCR. Among under 150,000 clones, about 82% were seen once, and the ten largest hold over 1%. A word on this clone: Its matching antigen is unknown.

This TCR was sampled from a boy aged 10-17 years in good health and CMV-seronegative. The specimen sequenced was PBMCs. The rearrangement joins TRBV30 to TRBJ2-3; a weak D match, TRBD2 (6 bases). The CDR3 region is CAWSVFGSNTDTQYF. The CDR3 nucleotides are TGTGCCTGGAGTGTTTTCGGGAGCAACACAGATACGCAGTATTTT.